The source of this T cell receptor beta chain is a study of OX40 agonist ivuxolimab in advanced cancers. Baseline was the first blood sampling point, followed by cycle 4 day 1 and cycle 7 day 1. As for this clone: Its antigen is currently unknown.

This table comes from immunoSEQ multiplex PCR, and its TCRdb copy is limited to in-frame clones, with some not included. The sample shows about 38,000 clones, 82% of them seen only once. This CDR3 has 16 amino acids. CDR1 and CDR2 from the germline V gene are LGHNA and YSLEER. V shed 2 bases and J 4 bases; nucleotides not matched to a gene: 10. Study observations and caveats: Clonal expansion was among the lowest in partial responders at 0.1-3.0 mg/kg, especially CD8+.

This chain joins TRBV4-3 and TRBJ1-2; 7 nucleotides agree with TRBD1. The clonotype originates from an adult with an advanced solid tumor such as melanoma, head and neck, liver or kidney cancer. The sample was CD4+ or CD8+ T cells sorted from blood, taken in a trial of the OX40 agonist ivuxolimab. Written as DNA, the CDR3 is TGCGCCAGCAGCCAACTGGGGACAGCGACTTCCTATGGCTACACCTTC. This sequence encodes CASSQLGTATSYGYTF.